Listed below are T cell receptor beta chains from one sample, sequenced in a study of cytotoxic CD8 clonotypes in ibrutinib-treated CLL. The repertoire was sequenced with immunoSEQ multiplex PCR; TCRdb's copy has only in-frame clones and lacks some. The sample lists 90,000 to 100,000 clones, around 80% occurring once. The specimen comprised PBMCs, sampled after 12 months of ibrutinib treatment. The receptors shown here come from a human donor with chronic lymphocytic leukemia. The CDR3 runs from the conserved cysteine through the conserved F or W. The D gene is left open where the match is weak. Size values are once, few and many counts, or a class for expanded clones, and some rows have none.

CASSLGAGQDYEQYF,TGCGCCAGCAGCTTGGGCGCCGGGCAAGACTACGAGCAGTACTTC,TRBJ2-7,NA,NA,TRBV5-1
CASSEYRGGYTF,TGTGCCAGCAGTGAATACCGGGGGGGCTACACCTTC,TRBJ1-2,NA,once,TRBV2
CASSFSEALGNEQYF,TGTGCCAGCAGCTTTTCTGAGGCCCTGGGGAATGAGCAGTACTTC,TRBJ2-7,NA,NA,TRBV7-9
CAWSATNYGYTF,TGTGCCTGGAGTGCCACTAACTATGGCTACACCTTC,TRBJ1-2,NA,NA,TRBV30
CASSPPGRAAEAFF,TGTGCCAGCTCACCACCGGGCAGGGCTGCTGAAGCTTTCTTT,TRBJ1-1,NA,NA,TRBV18
CAWKGSGYGYTF,TGTGCCTGGAAGGGGTCGGGCTATGGCTACACCTTC,TRBJ1-2,NA,NA,TRBV30
CASRFGLANTGELFF,TGCGCCAGCAGATTTGGACTCGCGAACACCGGGGAGCTGTTTTTT,TRBJ2-2,NA,NA,TRBV5-1
CASNLGVGRYSGTDTQYF,TGTGCCAGCAACCTCGGGGTGGGTAGGTATAGTGGCACAGATACGCAGTATTTT,TRBJ2-3,NA,NA,TRBV9
CASTRLVDLETQYF,TGTGCCAGCACCCGATTAGTAGATTTAGAGACCCAGTACTTC,TRBJ2-5,NA,NA,TRBV7-2
CASSLGLAPNQPQHF,TGTGCCAGCAGCTTAGGGTTGGCTCCTAATCAGCCCCAGCATTTT,TRBJ1-5,NA,NA,TRBV7-9
CASSSPPSSYNEQFF,TGTGCCAGCAGTTCGCCTCCTAGCTCCTACAATGAGCAGTTCTTC,TRBJ2-1,NA,NA,TRBV6-6
CASSLGSGRGGEQYF,TGTGCCAGCAGCTTAGGGTCAGGAAGGGGGGGCGAGCAGTACTTC,TRBJ2-7,NA,NA,TRBV7-9
CASSSRSATRETQYF,TGTGCCAGTAGTAGTAGATCCGCCACACGGGAGACCCAGTACTTC,TRBJ2-5,NA,NA,TRBV19
CASGQDRKETQYF,TGTGCCAGCGGCCAGGACAGGAAAGAGACCCAGTACTTC,TRBJ2-5,TRBD1,NA,TRBV28
CASSRRTGSTDTQYF,TGTGCCAGCAGCCGTCGGACAGGAAGCACAGATACGCAGTATTTT,TRBJ2-3,TRBD1,NA,TRBV5-4
CASSYIGRAGEQYF,TGTGCCAGCAGTTACATCGGCAGGGCGGGTGAGCAGTACTTC,TRBJ2-7,NA,NA,TRBV6-5
CASRQGNYGYTF,TGTGCCAGCAGACAGGGAAACTATGGCTACACCTTC,TRBJ1-2,NA,few,TRBV14
CATQGQHQPQHF,TGTGCCACCCAGGGACAGCATCAGCCCCAGCATTTT,TRBJ1-5,TRBD1,NA,TRBV6-1
CAKQLSYGEGRKPLHF,TGTGCCAAGCAGCTATCCTATGGGGAGGGGAGAAAACCCCTCCACTTT,TRBJ1-6,NA,NA,TRBV7-9
CASQTGRGTEAFF,TGTGCCAGCCAAACGGGGCGCGGGACTGAAGCTTTCTTT,TRBJ1-1,NA,NA,TRBV6-5
CASSQVSGNPQADTQYF,TGCGCCAGCAGCCAAGTATCGGGAAACCCCCAGGCAGATACGCAGTATTTT,TRBJ2-3,NA,NA,TRBV4-3
CASAGVHTGELFF,TGTGCCAGCGCGGGGGTCCACACCGGGGAGCTGTTTTTT,TRBJ2-2,TRBD2,NA,TRBV7-2
CASSSLLDEQFF,TGTGCCAGCAGCTCCCTGCTCGATGAGCAGTTCTTC,TRBJ2-1,NA,NA,TRBV7-9
CASSNRPYGYTF,TGTGCCAGCAGCAACAGACCCTATGGCTACACCTTC,TRBJ1-2,NA,NA,TRBV6-6
CASSLGQGAYEQYF,TGTGCCAGCAGCCTTGGACAGGGAGCGTACGAGCAGTACTTC,TRBJ2-7,TRBD1,NA,TRBV11-1
CASSIRRITGTGGEYQPQHF,TGTGCCAGCTCGATAAGACGGATAACCGGGACAGGGGGCGAATATCAGCCCCAGCATTTT,TRBJ1-5,TRBD1,NA,TRBV7-8
CASSLATATLGDTQYF,TGTGCCAGCAGCTTAGCGACAGCAACTTTGGGAGATACGCAGTATTTT,TRBJ2-3,NA,NA,TRBV7-2
CASSPGTPTFGTQYF,TGCGCCAGCTCTCCAGGGACTCCCACATTCGGTACGCAGTATTTT,TRBJ2-3,NA,few,TRBV5-1
CASSLDRVKPGLEAFF,TGTGCCAGCAGCTTGGATAGGGTTAAACCAGGCCTCGAAGCTTTCTTT,TRBJ1-1,NA,NA,TRBV5-4
CAISDTGRSTEAFF,TGTGCCATCAGTGATACAGGGCGGAGCACTGAAGCTTTCTTT,TRBJ1-1,NA,NA,TRBV10-3
CASSDFVLGLEIAYNEQFF,TGTGCCAGCAGTGATTTCGTTTTGGGACTAGAGATTGCCTACAATGAGCAGTTCTTC,TRBJ2-1,TRBD2,NA,TRBV6-1
CASSFGGQPGRETQYF,TGTGCCAGCAGTTTTGGGGGACAGCCGGGGAGGGAGACCCAGTACTTC,TRBJ2-5,NA,NA,TRBV28
CSVLSTYGYTF,TGCAGCGTTCTCTCCACATATGGCTACACCTTC,TRBJ1-2,NA,few,TRBV29-1
CASSLRVDGYTF,TGTGCCAGCAGCTTGAGGGTAGATGGCTACACCTTC,TRBJ1-2,NA,NA,TRBV2
CASSLMTARGYTF,TGTGCCAGCAGTTTAATGACAGCGCGTGGCTACACCTTC,TRBJ1-2,NA,few,TRBV28
CASRPTGGLRQPQHF,TGTGCCAGCAGGCCGACGGGGGGCCTGAGACAGCCCCAGCATTTT,TRBJ1-5,NA,NA,TRBV28
CASSFSGGAYEQFF,TGTGCCAGCAGCTTTAGCGGGGGGGCTTATGAGCAGTTCTTC,TRBJ2-1,TRBD2,NA,TRBV7-3
CASSLGGILKETQYF,TGCGCCAGCAGCTTGGGGGGGATACTGAAAGAGACCCAGTACTTC,TRBJ2-5,NA,NA,TRBV5-1
CASSEASLTDTQYF,TGTGCCAGCAGTGAAGCCAGCCTGACAGATACGCAGTATTTT,TRBJ2-3,NA,once,TRBV6-1
CASSYFTSSYEQYF,TGTGCCAGCAGTTATTTCACGAGCTCCTACGAGCAGTACTTC,TRBJ2-7,NA,NA,TRBV6-5
CASSGNYRGSNQPQHF,TGTGCCAGCAGCGGGAACTACAGGGGAAGCAATCAGCCCCAGCATTTT,TRBJ1-5,TRBD1,few,TRBV9
CASSLGQGQETQYF,TGTGCCAGCAGCTTGGGACAGGGCCAAGAGACCCAGTACTTC,TRBJ2-5,TRBD1,once,TRBV7-9
CSAGAGPDQPQHF,TGCAGCGCTGGGGCAGGGCCCGATCAGCCCCAGCATTTT,TRBJ1-5,NA,NA,TRBV29-1
CASSLGFGEAFF,TGTGCCAGCAGCTTAGGCTTCGGTGAAGCTTTCTTT,TRBJ1-1,NA,NA,TRBV7-2
CASSEAGTGAFKQYF,TGTGCCAGCAGTGAAGCCGGGACCGGAGCGTTCAAGCAGTACTTC,TRBJ2-7,NA,NA,TRBV2
CAWSFEGSTGELFF,TGTGCCTGGTCCTTCGAGGGGTCCACCGGGGAGCTGTTTTTT,TRBJ2-2,NA,NA,TRBV30
CASSQHGAREGEKLFF,TGCGCCAGCAGCCAACACGGGGCCAGAGAGGGTGAAAAACTGTTTTTT,TRBJ1-4,NA,NA,TRBV4-1
CASRAGSLVPEAFF,TGTGCCAGCAGGGCAGGTTCCCTCGTCCCTGAAGCTTTCTTT,TRBJ1-1,NA,NA,TRBV28
CASRSGTASSTDTQYF,TGTGCCAGCAGAAGCGGGACAGCCTCTAGCACAGATACGCAGTATTTT,TRBJ2-3,NA,NA,TRBV6-4